Shown below are 19 T cell receptor beta chains from a single sample sequenced in a study of blood T cell repertoires in COVID-19. Generated by immunoSEQ multiplex PCR, the TCRdb table keeps only in-frame clones and is missing some. The sample yields about 200,000 clones, approximately 87% seen once. Sequences were obtained from peripheral blood. These receptors all stem from a woman in her 70s with acute or convalescent COVID-19.

In nucleotides, the CDR3 is TGTGCCAGCAGCTTAGAGACAGGGGTAAACTATGGCTACACCTTC. It encodes CASSLETGVNYGYTF. This chain links TRBV7-8 with TRBJ1-2; 8 bases fit TRBD1. Germline-derived CDR1 and CDR2 are SGHVS and FQNEAQ. The junction had 3 bases not matched to a gene; V was cut back by 1 base and J by 2 bases. The CDR3 runs 15 residues.

The V call is TRBV14, the J call TRBJ1-2; D may be TRBD1 (5 bases). Germline loops: CDR1 SGHDN, CDR2 FVKESK. This CDR3 region has 16 residues. V was trimmed by 0 bases and J by 5 bases, leaving 16 bases between them. The CDR3 reads CASSQDRGKEMYGYTF. Here the CDR3 DNA reads TGTGCCAGCAGCCAAGATAGGGGAAAAGAGATGTATGGCTACACCTTC.

V and J are TRBV27 and TRBJ2-7, with 12 positions matching TRBD2. V lost 6 bases to trimming and J lost 7 bases; unmatched junction nucleotides: 7. This CDR3 region has 14 residues. Per the germline V gene, CDR1 is MNHEY and CDR2 is SMNVEV (reference sequence). CDR3 sequence reads: CASRPSGGALEQYF. In DNA form, the CDR3 reads TGTGCCAGCAGACCTAGCGGGGGGGCGCTAGAGCAGTACTTC.

The V gene is TRBV5-1, the J gene TRBJ1-1, with 7 bases matching TRBD1. This CDR3 is built from 13 residues. J lost 3 bases, V lost 4 bases, and 3 bases had no gene match. CDR1 SGHRS and CDR2 YFSETQ come from the germline V gene. DNA of the CDR3: TGCGCCAGCAGCATAGACAGGGACACTGAAGCTTTCTTT. Its translation: CASSIDRDTEAFF.

J is TRBJ2-2 and V is TRBV5-1; D uncertain. Germline-derived CDR1 and CDR2 are SGHRS and YFSETQ. The CDR3 is 15 residues long. Trimming pared 0 bases from V and 0 bases from J, leaving 6 bases between. Here the CDR3 DNA reads TGCGCCAGCAGCTTGGGCGGAGCGAACACCGGGGAGCTGTTTTTT. It yields the protein CASSLGGANTGELFF.

The genes are TRBV19 and TRBJ1-4, with D possibly TRBD1 on 6 matching bases. Germline CDR1 and CDR2: LNHDA and SQIVND (reference sequence). V was trimmed by 10 bases and J by 0 bases, leaving 15 bases between them. The CDR3 runs to 15 residues. The CDR3 DNA follows: TGTGCCACAGACGGAGGACAGACAACTAATGAAAAACTGTTTTTT. Its protein product is CATDGGQTTNEKLFF.

This clone was detected only once. The chain is built from TRBV19 and TRBJ1-5; 7 bases map to TRBD1. The germline gives CDR1 LNHDA, CDR2 SQIVND (reference sequence). Germline trimming cut 5 bases from V and 7 bases from J; bases unmatched to any gene: 11. This CDR3 has 15 amino acids. The DNA of the CDR3 is TGTGCCAGTAGTGATAGACAGGGAGGATCCCAGCCCCAGCATTTT. Translating it yields CASSDRQGGSQPQHF.

The chain has TRBV21-1 and TRBJ1-5. TRBV21-1 corresponds to a pseudogene. The CDR3 totals 19 residues. The CDR3 region is CASIPPRVSLRPGNQPQHF. The CDR3 nucleotides read TGTGCCAGCATTCCGCCCCGCGTTAGTTTGCGGCCAGGCAATCAGCCCCAGCATTTT.

The V gene is TRBV10-3, the J gene TRBJ1-1; TRBD1 matches at 8 bases. The germline V gene encodes CDR1 ENHRY and CDR2 SYGVKD. The CDR3 runs to 13 residues. Unmatched junction bases numbered 7, after V lost 6 bases and J lost 7 bases. CDR3 sequence: CAIRIQGVGEAFF. The CDR3 DNA is TGTGCCATCAGAATACAGGGGGTTGGTGAAGCTTTCTTT.

This chain uses TRBV24-1 with TRBJ2-6; maybe TRBD2 (5 bases). CDR3 length: 16 amino acids. Per germline, CDR1 KGHDR and CDR2 SFDVKD. The V end was cut by 5 bases, the J end by 0 bases, with 10 bases between. The CDR3 region has the DNA TGTGCCACCAGTGGGACTCGAGTCTCTGGGGCCAACGTCCTGACTTTC. Translation: CATSGTRVSGANVLTF.

This chain joins TRBV18 and TRBJ2-1; 7 nucleotides line up with TRBD2. Losses at the gene ends were 6 bases for V and 5 bases for J; bases not matched to a gene: 13. The CDR3 runs to 16 residues. The germline CDR1 and CDR2 sequences are KGHSH and LQKENI. CDR3 residues: CASSPPLAANHNEQFF. As DNA, the CDR3 is TGTGCCAGCTCCCCGCCCCTAGCGGCGAATCACAATGAGCAGTTCTTC.

V usage is TRBV9 and J usage is TRBJ1-2; D unclear. There are 14 residues in the CDR3. The germline V gene has CDR1 SGDLS and CDR2 YYNGEE. Between the trimmed V and J ends, which lost 4 bases and 0 bases, there was a span of 10 bases. The CDR3 region is CASSPRITNYGYTF. The CDR3, as DNA: TGTGCCAGCAGCCCGAGGATTACTAACTATGGCTACACCTTC.

The chain recombines TRBV5-1 with TRBJ2-7, with D tentatively TRBD1 (6 bases). Germline assignment: CDR1 SGHRS and CDR2 YFSETQ. Deletions cut 2 bases from V and 4 bases from J, with 16 bases between. The CDR3 has 15 amino acids. The CDR3 coding sequence is TGCGCCAGCAGCTTCGACAGGACAGACGTTTACGAGCAGTACTTC. Translation gives CASSFDRTDVYEQYF.

The V and J genes are TRBV6-2 or TRBV6-3 and TRBJ2-3; TRBD2 matches at 7 bases. J gave up 8 bases and V 2 bases, and 16 bases lay outside the gene matches. There are 17 residues in the CDR3. CDR1 and CDR2 (germline): MNHEY, SVGEGT. In DNA form, the CDR3 reads TGTGCCAGCAGTTACCTCAGGCGGGAGCCGGGGCAGGGTACGCAGTATTTT. Amino acid sequence: CASSYLRREPGQGTQYF.

The rearrangement joins TRBV15 to TRBJ1-2, with D tentatively TRBD1 (5 bases). The germline V and J ends were trimmed by 1 base and 0 bases, with 12 bases remaining between them. The CDR3 extends over 16 amino acids. Germline CDR1 is LNHNV and CDR2 is YYDKDF (reference sequence). In DNA, the CDR3 is TGTGCCACCAGCAGAGCGGTAGGGACTTCTAACTATGGCTACACCTTC. It translates to CATSRAVGTSNYGYTF.

The chain links TRBV11-2 to TRBJ2-2; a weak D match, TRBD1 (6 bases). Trimming stripped 4 bases from V and 5 bases from J, with 20 bases between. This CDR3 has 17 amino acids. Germline V lookup: CDR1 SGHAT, CDR2 FQNNGV. The CDR3 DNA reads TGTGCCAGCAGCTCCCCGAGGCCAGGGGCTGGAACCGGGGAGCTGTTTTTT. Amino acids: CASSSPRPGAGTGELFF. Looking up the rest from reference TRBV11-2 and TRBJ2-2 gives the full variable domain: EAGVAQSPRYKIIEKRQSVAFWCNPISGHATLYWYQQILGQGPKLLIQFQNNGVVDDSQLPKDRFSAERLKGVDSTLKIQPAKLEDSAVYLCASSSPRPGAGTGELFFGEGSRLTVL.

The gene calls are TRBV5-4 and TRBJ1-1; no definite D call. The CDR3 has 13 amino acids. The V end was cut by 2 bases, the J end by 0 bases, with 5 bases between. CDR1 is SGHNT, CDR2 YYREEE, per germline (reference sequence). The DNA for the CDR3 is TGTGCCAGCAGCTTTCAGGTGAACACTGAAGCTTTCTTT. Translated, it gives CASSFQVNTEAFF.

J is TRBJ2-5 and V is TRBV28; D is unresolved. Germline values: CDR1 MDHEN, CDR2 SYDVKM. Deletions cut 6 bases from V and 2 bases from J, with 16 bases between. The CDR3 contains 15 residues. CDR3 in DNA: TGTGCCAGCAGCCCCATGACTGTGAGACAAGAGACCCAGTACTTC. Its translation is CASSPMTVRQETQYF.

This chain joins TRBV5-1 and TRBJ1-5, with D possibly TRBD1 on 6 matching bases. This CDR3 spans 14 amino acids. Germline assignment: CDR1 SGHRS and CDR2 YFSETQ. The V and J ends lost 0 bases and 7 bases respectively, with 11 bases between them. In nucleotides, the CDR3 is TGCGCCAGCAGCTTGGAGGGGGAAGGACAGCCCCAGCATTTT. It specifies CASSLEGEGQPQHF.